Detailed here is one T cell receptor beta chain. Its antigen remains unknown. PCR employed 60 Vbeta and 13 Jbeta primers. The table came from immunoSEQ multiplex PCR; TCRdb's copy has only in-frame clones and leaves some out. The table records roughly 200,000 clones, just over 75% of them present only once. This entry belongs to a study of cytomegalovirus exposure and HLA in healthy donors. Overall study findings and caveats: TCR beta chain V- and J-gene trimming was linked, in a later analysis, to a missense variant in DCLRE1C. The investigators catalogued 150 to 200 TCR beta chains as cytomegalovirus-associated.

This clonotype was obtained from a woman aged 55 to 70 in good health and CMV-seropositive. Material: PBMCs.

The CDR3 here is CASSGFGTDYEQYF. The CDR3 bases are TGTGCCAGCAGTGGATTCGGGACAGATTACGAGCAGTACTTC. The V call is TRBV2, the J call TRBJ2-7; 7 bases are shared with TRBD1. CDR3 size: 14 residues. Trimming removed 4 bases from V and 4 bases from J; junction bases left unmatched: 7. The V gene's germline CDR1 is SNHLY and CDR2 FYNNEI.